The rows below give T cell receptor beta chains drawn from one sample of a study of blood T cell repertoires in COVID-19. Generated by immunoSEQ multiplex PCR, the TCRdb table keeps only in-frame clones and is missing some. The profile covers some 150,000 clones, with roughly 84% appearing a single time and around two fifths taken by the ten largest. Input material: peripheral blood. The receptors stem from a human donor in a cohort sampled during active COVID-19. Each CDR3 is given without its conserved first and last residue. The order of the fields is D gene, V gene, CDR3 protein. D genes are given only for firm matches.

- TRBV7-2 ASSFRSTIY
TRBD1 TRBV7-8 ASRLTGVGTGELF
- TRBV7-2 ASSLTANNSPLH
TRBD1 TRBV7-8 ASSPRDRRNTGELF
- TRBV6-5 ASISGIGEGGYT
TRBD1 TRBV19 ASSKGQGSNVPQH
- TRBV6-5 ASSLRDTEAF
- TRBV4-3 ASSQDLSGAWTQPQH
- TRBV19 ASKTGMAEKLF
- TRBV5-1 ASSLQESSYNSPLH
- TRBV11-2 ASSLGTLGELF
- TRBV19 ASTPSTVVSTIY
- TRBV19 ASSTRGSGNTIY
- TRBV6-5 ASSYSWMLETEAF
TRBD2 TRBV2 ASSELAGLNEQF
TRBD1 TRBV5-1 ASMRQGSYEQY
- TRBV4-3 ASSQAWEHQGTDTQY
TRBD1 TRBV5-1 ASSGQGWWEQY
TRBD1 TRBV6-6 ASSGTGDNSPLH
TRBD2 TRBV28 ASSSGLATGELF